A selection of T cell receptor beta chains follows, all from one sample in a study of siplizumab effects on memory and regulatory T cells. Generated by immunoSEQ multiplex PCR, the TCRdb table keeps only in-frame clones and is missing some. The sample shows under 95,000 clones, 94% of them seen only once. Source material: non-Treg CD4+ T cells sorted from blood. These TCRs come from a human donor in good health. CDR3s include the opening cysteine and the closing phenylalanine or tryptophan. D genes are given only for firm matches. Clone size is not always given. Where it is, it says once, few, many or a class for expanded clones.

>TRBD2|-|TRBJ2-3|TRBV7-2
TGTGCCAGCAGCTCCTCATGGACTAGGGTTGAAGCGCAGTATTTT
CASSSSWTRVEAQYF
>-|-|TRBJ1-2|TRBV5-1
TGCGCCAGCAGCTTGGTTGGTAACTATGGCTACACCTTC
CASSLVGNYGYTF
>TRBD1|-|TRBJ1-2|TRBV5-1
TGCGCCAGCAGCTTGTGGGGGGACAGGGGCTCCTATGGCTACACCTTC
CASSLWGDRGSYGYTF
>TRBD2|once|TRBJ2-3|TRBV5-1
TGCGCCAGCTCCCCTAGCGGGAATACAGATACGCAGTATTTT
CASSPSGNTDTQYF
>TRBD2|-|TRBJ2-1|TRBV7-9
TGTGCCAGCAGCAGACTCGGTAGCGGGAGAGACAATGAGCAGTTCTTC
CASSRLGSGRDNEQFF
>-|-|TRBJ2-2|TRBV6-4
TGTGCCAGCAGACAGGGTTACACCGGGGAGCTGTTTTTT
CASRQGYTGELFF
>TRBD2|-|TRBJ2-3|TRBV30
TGTGCCTGGAGTGGCGGGACTAGCGGGTCTACAGATACGCAGTATTTT
CAWSGGTSGSTDTQYF
>TRBD2|-|TRBJ2-1|TRBV7-2
TGTGCCAGCACCTCAACGGGAGGAAGCGGGATGTACAATGAGCAGTTCTTC
CASTSTGGSGMYNEQFF
>TRBD2|-|TRBJ2-3|TRBV30
TGTGCCCAAGCGGGAGAAAGCACAGATACGCAGTATTTT
CAQAGESTDTQYF
>-|-|TRBJ2-7|TRBV7-9
TGTGCCAGCAGCCGATCCTACGAGCAGTACTTC
CASSRSYEQYF
>-|-|TRBJ2-7|TRBV2
TGTGCCAGCAGTGAAGGGTACAGGGGAGGCTCCGAGCAGTACTTC
CASSEGYRGGSEQYF
>-|-|TRBJ2-1|TRBV15
TGTGCCACCAGCAGATTAGCGGAGCAGTTCTTC
CATSRLAEQFF
>-|few|TRBJ2-7|TRBV6-5
TGTGCCAGCAGCGCGACACAGATATCCTACGAGCAGTACTTC
CASSATQISYEQYF
>-|-|TRBJ2-7|TRBV20-1
TGCAGTGCTAAAGGGTACGAGCAGTACTTC
CSAKGYEQYF
>-|-|TRBJ1-5|TRBV6-6
TGTGCCAGCAGTTACTTCCAGACAGGAGGCAATCAGCCCCAGCATTTT
CASSYFQTGGNQPQHF
>-|-|TRBJ1-1|TRBV11-2
TGTGCCAGCAGCGGTCGTCGCGGGGGCTCTGAAGCTTTCTTT
CASSGRRGGSEAFF
>-|-|TRBJ2-7|TRBV5-8
TGTGCCAGCAGGCCTTGGGGGGTCGGCCCCTACGAGCAGTACTTC
CASRPWGVGPYEQYF
>TRBD1|-|TRBJ2-5|TRBV6-1
TGTGCCAGCAGTACACAGGGGGTTGGGGAGACCCAGTACTTC
CASSTQGVGETQYF
>-|once|TRBJ1-1|TRBV11-2
TGTGCCAGCAGCGGACCCAGGGTCTCGGGCACTGAAGCTTTCTTT
CASSGPRVSGTEAFF
>TRBD1|-|TRBJ1-5|TRBV7-8
TGTGCCAGCAGCCGGGGACAGGGTGTTCAGCCCCAGCATTTT
CASSRGQGVQPQHF
>-|-|TRBJ1-1|TRBV5-1
TGCGCCAGCAGCTCAAAAATGGGACTGGCAAACACTGAAGCTTTCTTT
CASSSKMGLANTEAFF
>-|once|TRBJ1-1|TRBV30
TGTGCCTGGAGTGACGGGCAGGGGAACACTGAAGCTTTCTTT
CAWSDGQGNTEAFF
>TRBD2|-|TRBJ2-5|TRBV7-8
TGTGCCAGCAGCTTAGAACTAGCGGGAATGGGAGAGACCCAGTACTTC
CASSLELAGMGETQYF
>-|-|TRBJ1-5|TRBV28
TGTGCCAGCAGTTTCAGGGAGGGCAATCAGCCCCAGCATTTT
CASSFREGNQPQHF
>TRBD2|-|TRBJ2-1|TRBV2
TGTGCCAGCATCGGGACTAGCGGAAACAATGAGCAGTTCTTC
CASIGTSGNNEQFF
>TRBD1|-|TRBJ2-7|TRBV11-3
TGTGCCAGCAGCCGCGGGACAGGAGTATCCTACGAGCAGTACTTC
CASSRGTGVSYEQYF
>TRBD1|-|TRBJ1-1|TRBV7-9
TGTGCCAGCAGCTTAGTTGGGGCCCCAGGGGGGGGAGACACTGAAGCTTTCTTT
CASSLVGAPGGGDTEAFF
>-|-|TRBJ1-2|TRBV5-6
TGTGCCAGCAGCTCTGAGGACAGAAGCGGCTACACCTTC
CASSSEDRSGYTF
>-|-|TRBJ1-1|TRBV7-6
TGTGCCAGCAGCTTAAAGCGGAACACTGAAGCTTTCTTT
CASSLKRNTEAFF
>TRBD2|-|TRBJ2-1|TRBV7-2
TGTGCCAGCAGCCCCACTAGCGGGGGGGCGCATGAGCAGTTCTTC
CASSPTSGGAHEQFF
>-|-|TRBJ2-1|TRBV14
TGTGCCAGTGTACCCGGTTTGAGCTCCTACAATGAGCAGTTCTTC
CASVPGLSSYNEQFF
>-|-|TRBJ1-2|TRBV7-2
TGTGCCAGCAGCTTAGCCGGGCAGCTAGGCTATGGCTACACCTTC
CASSLAGQLGYGYTF
>-|-|TRBJ1-2|TRBV7-9
TGTGCCAGCAGCCGGGAATTGGGGGGTGGCTACACCTTC
CASSRELGGGYTF
>TRBD2|-|TRBJ2-4|TRBV4-1
TGCGCCAGCAGCCCAATGTCTGGCCCTAGCGGGGGCGCCATTCAGTACTTC
CASSPMSGPSGGAIQYF
>TRBD1|-|TRBJ2-1|TRBV11-2
TGTGCCAGCAGCTATCAGGACCAGGGGGATGAGCAGTTCTTC
CASSYQDQGDEQFF
>-|-|TRBJ2-3|TRBV5-1
TGCGCCAGCAGCTTGGACCGACAACCCACAGATACGCAGTATTTT
CASSLDRQPTDTQYF
>-|once|TRBJ1-2|TRBV5-6
TGTGCCAGCAGCTTGCAACAGGTCCATGGCTACACCTTC
CASSLQQVHGYTF
>-|-|TRBJ2-1|TRBV19
TGTGCCAGTAGTCTCCGGGCCCCAAATGAGCAGTTCTTC
CASSLRAPNEQFF
>-|once|TRBJ1-5|TRBV9
TGTGCCAGCAGCCCGTTTCCCCAACCCGGGCCCCAGCATTTT
CASSPFPQPGPQHF
>-|-|TRBJ1-4|TRBV29-1
TGCAGCGAAAGGACGGAGAATGAAAAACTGTTTTTT
CSERTENEKLFF
>-|-|TRBJ1-6|TRBV6-1
TGTGCCAGCAGTGGGCCAGGGAACTATAATTCACCCCTCCACTTT
CASSGPGNYNSPLHF
>TRBD2|-|TRBJ2-2|TRBV19
TGTGCCAGTAAAACTAGCGGGAGTCGCACCGGGGAGCTGTTTTTT
CASKTSGSRTGELFF
>-|-|TRBJ2-1|TRBV6-1
TGTGCCAGCAGTGAAGCGACGGCAGCCTACAATGAGCAGTTCTTC
CASSEATAAYNEQFF
>TRBD2|-|TRBJ2-1|TRBV5-1
TGCGCCAGCAGCGCGGGACTAGCGGGTAACAATGAGCAGTTCTTC
CASSAGLAGNNEQFF
>-|-|TRBJ1-6|TRBV6-1
TGTGCCAGCAGTGAACGGGGAAATGATAATTCACCCCTCCACTTT
CASSERGNDNSPLHF